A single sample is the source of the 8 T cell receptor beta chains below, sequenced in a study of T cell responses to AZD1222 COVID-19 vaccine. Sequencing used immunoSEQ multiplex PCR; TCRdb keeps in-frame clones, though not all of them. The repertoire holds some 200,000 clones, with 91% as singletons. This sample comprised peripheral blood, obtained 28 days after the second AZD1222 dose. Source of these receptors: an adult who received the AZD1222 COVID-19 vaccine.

In DNA, the CDR3 is TGTGCCAGCAGCTTGGTGGGGACTAGCGGGTTAAGCACAGATACGCAGTATTTT. Its protein product is CASSLVGTSGLSTDTQYF. The chain couples TRBV5-5 to TRBJ2-3; TRBD2 aligns across 12 bases. The CDR3 spans 18 residues. The germline CDR1 and CDR2 sequences are SGHKS and YYEKEE (reference sequence). With 0 bases clipped from V and 0 bases from J, the junction kept 5 bases outside the gene matches.

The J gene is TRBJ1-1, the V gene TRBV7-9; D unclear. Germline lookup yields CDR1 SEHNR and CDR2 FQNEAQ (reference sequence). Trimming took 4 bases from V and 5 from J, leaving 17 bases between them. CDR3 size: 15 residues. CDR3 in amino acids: CASSSASGHFTEAFF. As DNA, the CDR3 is TGTGCCAGCAGCTCTGCTTCGGGCCATTTTACTGAAGCTTTCTTT. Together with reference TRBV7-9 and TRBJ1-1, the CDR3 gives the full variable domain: DTGVSQNPRHKITKRGQNVTFRCDPISEHNRLYWYRQTLGQGPEFLTYFQNEAQLEKSRLLSDRFSAERPKGSFSTLEIQRTEQGDSAMYLCASSSASGHFTEAFFGQGTRLTVV.

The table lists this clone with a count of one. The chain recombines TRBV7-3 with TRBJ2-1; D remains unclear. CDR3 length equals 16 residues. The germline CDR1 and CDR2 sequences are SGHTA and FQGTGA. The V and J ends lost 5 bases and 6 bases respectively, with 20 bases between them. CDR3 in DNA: TGTGCCAGCAGCCTATCTCCCCTCGGGCCACCCAATGAGCAGTTCTTC. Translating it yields CASSLSPLGPPNEQFF. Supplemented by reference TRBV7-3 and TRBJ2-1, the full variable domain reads GAGVSQTPSNKVTEKGKYVELRCDPISGHTALYWYRQSLGQGPEFLIYFQGTGAADDSGLPNDRFFAVRPEGSVSTLKIQRTERGDSAVYLCASSLSPLGPPNEQFFGPGTRLTVL.

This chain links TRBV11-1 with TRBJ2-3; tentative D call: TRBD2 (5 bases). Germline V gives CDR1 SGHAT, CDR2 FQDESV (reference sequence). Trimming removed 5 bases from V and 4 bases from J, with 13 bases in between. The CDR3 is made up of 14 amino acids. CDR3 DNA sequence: TGTGCCAGCAGCCCGGGAAGGGTGGCAGATACGCAGTATTTT. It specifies CASSPGRVADTQYF.

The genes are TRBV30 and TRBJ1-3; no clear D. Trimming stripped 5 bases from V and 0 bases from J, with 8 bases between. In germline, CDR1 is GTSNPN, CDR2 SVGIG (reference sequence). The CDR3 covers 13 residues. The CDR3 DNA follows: TGTGCCTGGCACGGCCTCTCTGGAAACACCATATATTTT. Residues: CAWHGLSGNTIYF.

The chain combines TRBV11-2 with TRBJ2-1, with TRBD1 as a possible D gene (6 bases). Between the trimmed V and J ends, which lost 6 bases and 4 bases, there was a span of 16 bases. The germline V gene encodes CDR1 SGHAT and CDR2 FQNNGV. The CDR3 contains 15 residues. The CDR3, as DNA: TGTGCCAGCAGACAAATCAGGGGATATTACAATGAGCAGTTCTTC. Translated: CASRQIRGYYNEQFF.

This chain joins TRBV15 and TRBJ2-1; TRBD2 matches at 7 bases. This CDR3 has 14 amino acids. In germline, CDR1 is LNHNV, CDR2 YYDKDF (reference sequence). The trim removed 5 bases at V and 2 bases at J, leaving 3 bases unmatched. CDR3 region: CATSGGTTYNEQFF. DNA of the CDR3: TGTGCCACCAGCGGCGGGACTACCTACAATGAGCAGTTCTTC. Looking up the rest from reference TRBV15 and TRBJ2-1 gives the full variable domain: DAMVIQNPRYQVTQFGKPVTLSCSQTLNHNVMYWYQQKSSQAPKLLFHYYDKDFNNEADTPDNFQSRRPNTSFCFLDIRSPGLGDTAMYLCATSGGTTYNEQFFGPGTRLTVL.

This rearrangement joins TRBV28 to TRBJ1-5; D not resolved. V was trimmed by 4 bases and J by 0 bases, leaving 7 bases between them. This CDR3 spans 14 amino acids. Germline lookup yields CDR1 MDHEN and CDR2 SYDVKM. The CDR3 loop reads CASSSHSSNQPQHF. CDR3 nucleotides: TGTGCCAGCAGTTCCCACAGTAGCAATCAGCCCCAGCATTTT. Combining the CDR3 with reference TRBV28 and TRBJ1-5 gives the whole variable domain DVKVTQSSRYLVKRTGEKVFLECVQDMDHENMFWYRQDPGLGLRLIYFSYDVKMKEKGDIPEGYSVSREKKERFSLILESASTNQTSMYLCASSSHSSNQPQHFGDGTRLSIL.